A single sample gave rise to the 22 T cell receptor beta chains below, sequenced in a study of early T cells in non-severe SARS-CoV-2 infection. MiXCR, run by TCRdb on the 5' RACE reads, gives a single entry per CDR3 protein. The sample has fewer than 110,000 distinct CDR3 sequences; 11% are singletons. What was sequenced was whole blood. The receptor set was obtained from an adult who was a healthcare worker with PCR-confirmed SARS-CoV-2 infection or an uninfected control (not recorded which).

The sample holds many counts of this clonotype. The chain couples TRBV20-1 to TRBJ2-3; D possibly corresponds to TRBD1 (6 bases). The CDR3 runs to 12 residues. Trimming pared 3 bases from V and 6 bases from J, leaving 10 bases between. CDR1 is DFQATT, CDR2 SNEGSKA, per germline (reference sequence). CDR3 region: CSARVGADTQYF. DNA for the CDR3: TGCAGTGCTAGGGTGGGGGCGGATACGCAGTATTTT.

This clonotype was counted at least ten times. The rearrangement links TRBV7-9 to TRBJ2-5, with TRBD1 as a possible D gene (6 bases). Germline CDR1 reads SEHNR; CDR2 reads FQNEAQ (reference sequence). This CDR3 contains 15 residues. V lost 1 base, J lost 3 bases, and 12 bases lay in between. CDR3 loop: CASSLVTGHKETQYF. CDR3 bases: TGTGCCAGCAGCTTAGTCACGGGACACAAAGAGACCCAGTACTTC. The whole variable domain, filled in from reference TRBV7-9 and TRBJ2-5, reads DTGVSQNPRHKITKRGQNVTFRCDPISEHNRLYWYRQTLGQGPEFLTYFQNEAQLEKSRLLSDRFSAERPKGSFSTLEIQRTEQGDSAMYLCASSLVTGHKETQYFGPGTRLLVL.

This chain links TRBV20-1 with TRBJ2-1, with D unresolved. V lost 3 bases and J lost 5, with 2 bases in between. Germline V CDR1 and CDR2: DFQATT, SNEGSKA (reference sequence). This CDR3 spans 10 amino acids. The CDR3 reads CSASHNEQFF. The CDR3 region has the DNA TGCAGTGCTAGCCACAATGAGCAGTTCTTC.

This clonotype was observed a few times. The V call is TRBV19, the J call TRBJ2-3; TRBD2 matches at 8 bases. The V and J ends lost 4 bases and 5 bases, in that order; junction bases with no gene match: 5. There are 14 residues in the CDR3. The V gene's germline CDR1 is LNHDA and CDR2 SQIVND (reference sequence). The CDR3 nucleotides read TGTGCCAGTAGTACCCAGCGGGAGCGAGATACGCAGTATTTT. This codes for CASSTQRERDTQYF.

Ten or more counts support this clonotype. The junction and the germline gene differ at one end; a read error may be behind it. The rearrangement links TRBV6-1 to TRBJ2-7, with 14 bases matching TRBD2. CDR3 length equals 15 residues. Germline V gene sequence: CDR1 MNHNS, CDR2 SASEGT. CDR3 in DNA: TGTGCCAGCAGTGAAATCCCAGGACTAGCGGGAGGCCTAGGGTTC. Protein: CASSEIPGLAGGLGF.

This clonotype occurred many times. The J gene is TRBJ2-1, the V gene TRBV28; TRBD2 matches at 8 bases. Germline loops: CDR1 MDHEN, CDR2 SYDVKM. With 5 bases clipped from V and 11 bases from J, the junction kept 5 bases outside the gene matches. The CDR3 length is 12 residues. The CDR3 DNA sequence: TGTGCCAGCAGTGCCCAGCGGGGGAAGCAGTTCTTC. It yields the protein CASSAQRGKQFF.

This clonotype was counted ten times or more. V usage is TRBV5-1 and J usage is TRBJ2-7, with D possibly called TRBD1 or TRBD2 (6 bases each). Trimming cost V 4 bases and J 2 bases, with 16 bases left between them. Germline V lookup: CDR1 SGHRS, CDR2 YFSETQ. The CDR3 length is 15 residues. CDR3 sequence: CASSPRQAGPYEQYF. Here the CDR3 DNA reads TGCGCCAGCAGCCCCCGACAGGCGGGGCCCTACGAGCAGTACTTC. Full variable domain (outside the CDR3, taken from reference TRBV5-1 and TRBJ2-7): KAGVTQTPRYLIKTRGQQVTLSCSPISGHRSVSWYQQTPGQGLQFLFEYFSETQRNKGNFPGRFSGRQFSNSRSEMNVSTLELGDSALYLCASSPRQAGPYEQYFGPGTRLTVT.

The chain joins TRBV15 to TRBJ2-3, with D tentatively TRBD2 (5 bases). The CDR3 covers 17 residues. Germline V gene sequence: CDR1 LNHNV, CDR2 YYDKDF (reference sequence). Trimming took off 4 bases at V and 0 bases at J, with 17 bases between the two ends. The CDR3 bases are TGTGCCACCAGCAACCTACACCTAGGCGGGAGCACAGATACGCAGTATTTT. It translates to CATSNLHLGGSTDTQYF.

This clonotype came up many times. The J gene is TRBJ1-3, the V gene TRBV5-5, with D uncertain. This CDR3 is built from 14 residues. In germline, CDR1 is SGHKS, CDR2 YYEKEE (reference sequence). Trimming removed 1 base from V and 0 bases from J, with 5 bases in between. CDR3 sequence (DNA): TGTGCCAGCAGCTTGACGGCCTCTGGAAACACCATATATTTT. This codes for CASSLTASGNTIYF.

V and J are TRBV6-5 and TRBJ1-6; no definite D call. CDR1 and CDR2 from the germline V gene are MNHEY and SVGAGI. The V end lost 5 bases, the J end lost 0 bases, and 14 bases lay between the germline ends. This CDR3 spans 17 amino acids. The chain's CDR3 is CASSELPGFSYNSPLHF. CDR3 nucleotides: TGTGCCAGCAGTGAACTTCCGGGGTTCTCCTATAATTCACCCCTCCACTTT.

This clonotype was observed many times. The rearrangement uses TRBV11-3 and TRBJ1-6, with D hard to call. CDR1 is SGHNT, CDR2 YENEEA, per germline. The CDR3 consists of 13 residues. V lost 1 base to trimming and J lost 10 bases, with 8 bases between them. This chain's CDR3 is CASSLGPTSPLHF. The DNA of the CDR3 is TGTGCCAGCAGCTTAGGACCGACATCACCCCTCCACTTT.

This clonotype came up many times. V is TRBV30 and J is TRBJ1-6, with TRBD1 as a possible D gene (5 bases). Trimming left V 0 bases short and J 9 bases short, with 15 bases between. The CDR3 sequence is 15 residues long. The germline V gene has CDR1 GTSNPN and CDR2 SVGIG (reference sequence). Here the CDR3 DNA reads TGTGCCTGGAGTGTACGTCGACAGTCTCCTTCACCCCTCCACTTT. It specifies CAWSVRRQSPSPLHF.

This clonotype was detected ten times or more. The CDR3 nucleotides read TGCGCCAGCAGCCTCGAAGACAGAGCCACCGGGGAGCTGTTTTTT. Translating it yields CASSLEDRATGELFF. The chain has TRBV4-1 and TRBJ2-2; maybe TRBD1 (5 bases). CDR1 MGHRA and CDR2 YSYEKL come from the germline V gene. This CDR3 spans 15 amino acids. V was trimmed by 4 bases and J by 4 bases, leaving 13 bases between them.

The V call is TRBV2, the J call TRBJ1-6, with unresolved D. CDR3 length: 13 amino acids. Per the germline V gene, CDR1 is SNHLY and CDR2 is FYNNEI. V lost 3 bases, J lost 7 bases, and 7 bases lay in between. This CDR3 is CASSDRRNSPLHF. The CDR3 DNA follows: TGTGCCAGCAGTGATCGTAGGAATTCACCCCTCCACTTT.

The chain couples TRBV20-1 to TRBJ2-3, with TRBD1 identical over 7 bases. CDR1 is DFQATT, CDR2 SNEGSKA, per germline (reference sequence). CDR3 length equals 14 residues. The junction had 5 bases not matched to a gene; V was cut back by 3 bases and J by 2 bases. CDR3: CSASEDRFTDTQYF. As DNA, the CDR3 is TGCAGTGCTAGTGAGGACAGGTTCACAGATACGCAGTATTTT.

V and J are TRBV27 and TRBJ2-2; D unclear. This CDR3 spans 14 amino acids. V was shortened by 5 bases and J by 8 bases, with 15 bases between the two germline ends. The germline V gene has CDR1 MNHEY and CDR2 SMNVEV (reference sequence). CDR3 bases: TGTGCCAGCAGTCTAGGCCAGGCAAGAGGGGAGCTGTTTTTT. Protein product: CASSLGQARGELFF.

Ten or more counts support this clonotype. The rearrangement uses TRBV12-3 or TRBV12-4 and TRBJ2-1, with D hard to call. V was cut by 6 bases and J by 5 bases, with 8 bases left in between. The CDR3 is 12 amino acids. CDR3 sequence (DNA): TGTGCCAGCAGAGGCGCTAACAATGAGCAGTTCTTC. This gives the protein CASRGANNEQFF.

As to this clonotype: Lacking the conserved final phenylalanine or tryptophan, this CDR3 likely reflects a read error. The chain combines TRBV28 with TRBJ2-7; TRBD2 matches 7 bases. Germline CDR1 is MDHEN and CDR2 is SYDVKM. Germline trimming cut 9 bases from V and 2 bases from J; bases unmatched to any gene: 10. The length of the CDR3 is 14 residues. The CDR3 loop reads CASHNVAGTYEQYS. The CDR3 coding sequence is TGTGCCAGTCACAACGTAGCGGGCACCTACGAGCAGTACTCC.

This clonotype was seen many times. The rearrangement uses TRBV30 and TRBJ1-6; D gene ambiguous. Germline values: CDR1 GTSNPN, CDR2 SVGIG (reference sequence). There are 12 residues in the CDR3. V was shortened by 3 bases and J by 10 bases, with 10 bases between the two germline ends. CDR3 nucleotides: TGTGCCTGGAGGTGGAGCGGGTCACCCCTCCACTTT. It yields the protein CAWRWSGSPLHF.

The CDR3 region is CASSSGLADYNEQFF. Here the CDR3 DNA reads TGTGCCAGCAGCTCGGGACTAGCGGATTACAATGAGCAGTTCTTC. The V call is TRBV5-4, the J call TRBJ2-1; 11 positions match TRBD2. The germline V gene encodes CDR1 SGHNT and CDR2 YYREEE (reference sequence). With V trimmed by 3 bases and J by 4 bases, 3 bases remained unmatched. The CDR3 runs 15 residues.

This clonotype appeared many times. The J gene is TRBJ1-2, the V gene TRBV7-9; 9 positions match TRBD1. Germline V CDR1 and CDR2: SEHNR, FQNEAQ (reference sequence). Germline trimming cut 7 bases from V and 5 bases from J; bases unmatched to any gene: 8. The CDR3 is 14 amino acids. The CDR3 sequence: CASTPGTGYYGYTF. The CDR3 nucleotides read TGTGCCAGCACCCCCGGGACAGGGTATTATGGCTACACCTTC.

The gene calls are TRBV20-1 and TRBJ2-1, with TRBD2 identical over 9 bases. The ends lost 1 base at V and 6 bases at J; junction bases unmatched: 7. Germline CDR1 reads DFQATT; CDR2 reads SNEGSKA (reference sequence). CDR3 length equals 15 residues. Here the CDR3 DNA reads TGCAGTGCTAGAGTTAGCGGGAGTTCAGCCAATGAGCAGTTCTTC. Protein product: CSARVSGSSANEQFF.